This entry lists 17 T cell receptor beta chains sequenced from one sample in a study of T cells in Graves' hyperthyroidism and ophthalmopathy (dated by TCRdb to between 2018 and 2021). Library prep was done by multiplex PCR. TCRdb shows the sequencer as Illumina HiSeq 2000. TCR beta CDR3 regions were amplified from RNA transcripts. For the first round of RT-PCR on the TCR CDR3, the HTBI primer set was used together with the Qiagen OneStep RT-PCR kit. In TCRdb, the public reads were trimmed at Q25 with fastp and aligned with MiXCR, with productive beta chains retained. Entries are consolidated by CDR3 protein sequence, retaining the most common genes and DNA. The sample yields about 700,000 distinct CDR3 sequences; 14% were counted once. 10% of the sample is in the top ten clones. The sequencing sample was made of blood. The receptors stem from a young woman with Graves' hyperthyroidism.

This clonotype came up many times. The chain links TRBV28 to TRBJ2-5, with 8 bases that match TRBD1. Germline loops: CDR1 MDHEN, CDR2 SYDVKM. V shed 3 bases, J shed 6 bases, and the junction held 12 bases outside the gene matches. The CDR3 runs to 16 residues. The CDR3 bases are TGTGCCAGCAGTTTCACCTGGTCAGGGGGCAGGAAGACCCAGTACTTC. The encoded protein is CASSFTWSGGRKTQYF.

The chain carries TRBV20-1 and TRBJ2-1; D unclear. The CDR3 consists of 15 residues. V was pared by 1 base and J by 6 bases, with 16 bases between. Germline V CDR1 and CDR2: DFQATT, SNEGSKA (reference sequence). The CDR3 DNA follows: TGCAGTGCTAGAGGTCCCCTCCATTCCACCAATGAGCAGTTCTTC. It encodes CSARGPLHSTNEQFF.

This clonotype was seen many times. This chain joins TRBV18 and TRBJ2-5; D possibly uses TRBD1 or TRBD2 (5 bases each). Per germline, CDR1 KGHSH and CDR2 LQKENI. The CDR3 loop spans 14 amino acids. Trimming removed 0 bases at V and 4 bases at J, with 9 bases between. In nucleotides, the CDR3 is TGTGCCAGCTCACCACCGGGGACGGGAGAGACCCAGTACTTC. It encodes CASSPPGTGETQYF.

This clonotype was detected once. A much more abundant neighbour one base away suggests this may be a read error. V usage is TRBV7-9 and J usage is TRBJ2-7; perhaps TRBD2 as D (5 bases). This CDR3 is built from 17 residues. Germline lookup yields CDR1 SEHNR and CDR2 FQNEAQ (reference sequence). The CDR3 reads CAGSLGRRLVEAYEQYF. The CDR3 bases are TGTGCCGGCAGCTTAGGGCGGAGATTGGTGGAGGCCTACGAGCAGTACTTC.

This clonotype showed up just a few times. The chain links TRBV30 to TRBJ1-1; tentatively, D is TRBD1 (5 bases). There are 15 residues in the CDR3. With 3 bases removed from V and 0 bases from J, the gap between germline ends came to 14 bases. Looked up from germline, CDR1 is GTSNPN and CDR2 is SVGIG (reference sequence). CDR3 residues: CAWRVPGVMNTEAFF. The CDR3 nucleotides read TGTGCCTGGAGGGTACCGGGGGTAATGAACACTGAAGCTTTCTTT.

This clonotype was observed many times. This chain connects TRBV6-1 to TRBJ2-1, with D tentatively TRBD2 (6 bases). The CDR3 is 13 amino acids. V lost 7 bases, J lost 5 bases, and 12 bases lay in between. The V gene's germline CDR1 is MNHNS and CDR2 SASEGT. This CDR3 is CASNRDLNNEQFF. As DNA, the CDR3 is TGTGCCAGCAACCGGGACTTAAACAATGAGCAGTTCTTC.

This clonotype was found many times. The CDR3: CASTDRGRWEAFF. The CDR3, as DNA: TGCGCCAGCACGGACAGGGGTCGTTGGGAAGCTTTCTTT. The chain links TRBV4-1 to TRBJ1-1; 9 bases map to TRBD1. The CDR3 contains 13 residues. The V gene's germline CDR1 is MGHRA and CDR2 YSYEKL. V shed 7 bases, J shed 8 bases, and the junction held 8 bases outside the gene matches.

This clonotype was detected a few times. The chain links TRBV4-1 to TRBJ2-7, with D unclear. CDR1 MGHRA and CDR2 YSYEKL come from the germline V gene. The V end lost 8 bases, the J end lost 7 bases, and 27 bases lay between the germline ends. This CDR3 has 16 residues. In nucleotides, the CDR3 is TGCGCCAGCGGGGAAGGAGAGGAGAGTCTTTATAGAGAGCAGTACTTC. Translating gives CASGEGEESLYREQYF.

This chain uses TRBV30 with TRBJ2-3; D assignment may be TRBD1 or TRBD2 (6 bases each). The CDR3 is 14 residues long. Germline CDR1 is GTSNPN and CDR2 is SVGIG (reference sequence). Trimming stripped 1 base from V and 12 bases from J, with 20 bases between. The CDR3 spells CAWSAAGGTAYQYF. The DNA of the CDR3 is TGTGCCTGGAGTGCTGCCGGGGGCACCGCGTACCAGTATTTT.

This clonotype was seen ten or more times. V is TRBV29-1 and J is TRBJ2-5, with 8 positions matching TRBD1. Per the germline V gene, CDR1 is SQVTM and CDR2 is ANQGSEA. V dropped 6 bases and J dropped 4; count of bases not matched to a gene: 7. This CDR3 is built from 13 residues. The CDR3 region has the DNA TGCAGCGTCCTAACAGGGGGAAGAGAGACCCAGTACTTC. This sequence encodes CSVLTGGRETQYF.

This clonotype was detected ten times or more. J is TRBJ1-2 and V is TRBV28, with no clear D. V was pared by 1 base and J by 2 bases, with 11 bases between. This CDR3 is 15 amino acids long. The germline CDR1 and CDR2 sequences are MDHEN and SYDVKM. CDR3 in amino acids: CASSLLQTENYGYTF. In DNA, the CDR3 is TGTGCCAGCAGTTTATTACAAACAGAGAACTATGGCTACACCTTC.

This clonotype was detected ten times or more. V is TRBV3-1 and J is TRBJ1-5, with TRBD1 as a possible D gene (5 bases). Germline lookup yields CDR1 LGHDT and CDR2 YNNKEL (reference sequence). This CDR3 contains 16 residues. V was pared by 7 bases and J by 5 bases, with 21 bases between. CDR3 DNA: TGTGCCAGCACCAACTCTCGGGGGGGAGTGGATCAGCCCCAGCATTTT. It is translated as CASTNSRGGVDQPQHF.

At least ten counts were recorded for this clonotype. The rearrangement joins TRBV6-2 or TRBV6-3 to TRBJ2-1, with D unclear. The CDR3 loop spans 15 amino acids. The V end was cut by 1 base, the J end by 2 bases, with 9 bases between. From germline, CDR1 is MNHEY and CDR2 SVGEGT. CDR3 DNA sequence: TGTGCCAGCAGTTACTTAGTGAGCGCCTACAATGAGCAGTTCTTC. It codes for CASSYLVSAYNEQFF.

The V and J genes are TRBV20-1 and TRBJ1-4; D is undetermined. The germline V gene has CDR1 DFQATT and CDR2 SNEGSKA (reference sequence). Trimming stripped 3 bases from V and 6 bases from J, with 14 bases between. The CDR3 covers 14 residues. The CDR3 nucleotides read TGCAGTGCTAGTGAACCAGGCCCCTATGAAAAACTGTTTTTT. Residues: CSASEPGPYEKLFF.

This clonotype was observed at least ten times. V usage is TRBV28 and J usage is TRBJ2-1, with TRBD2 as a possible D gene (5 bases). V lost 5 bases to trimming and J lost 3 bases, with 14 bases between them. The CDR3 contains 15 residues. CDR1 and CDR2 (germline): MDHEN, SYDVKM. The CDR3 spells CASSLPGSVYNEQFF. CDR3 in DNA: TGTGCCAGCAGTCTCCCTGGTAGCGTCTACAATGAGCAGTTCTTC.

This clonotype was picked up a small number of times. The V gene is TRBV9, the J gene TRBJ2-1; 14 bases map to TRBD2. The CDR3 is 18 residues long. Germline CDR1 is SGDLS and CDR2 is YYNGEE. The V segment lost 3 bases and the J segment 9 bases; nucleotides outside the gene matches: 14. The CDR3 coding sequence is TGTGCCAGCAGCGGCTCGGCGACTAGCGGGAGGGTTTCAGGTGAGCAGTTCTTC. It codes for CASSGSATSGRVSGEQFF.

There are many counts of this clonotype. The chain has TRBV20-1 and TRBJ2-7, with 7 bases that match TRBD2. CDR1 is DFQATT, CDR2 SNEGSKA, per germline (reference sequence). V dropped 1 base and J dropped 2; count of bases not matched to a gene: 8. This CDR3 is built from 15 residues. For the CDR3, the DNA is TGCAGTGCTAGAGTGGCGATCGCGGGGGCCTACGAGCAGTACTTC. Translation: CSARVAIAGAYEQYF.